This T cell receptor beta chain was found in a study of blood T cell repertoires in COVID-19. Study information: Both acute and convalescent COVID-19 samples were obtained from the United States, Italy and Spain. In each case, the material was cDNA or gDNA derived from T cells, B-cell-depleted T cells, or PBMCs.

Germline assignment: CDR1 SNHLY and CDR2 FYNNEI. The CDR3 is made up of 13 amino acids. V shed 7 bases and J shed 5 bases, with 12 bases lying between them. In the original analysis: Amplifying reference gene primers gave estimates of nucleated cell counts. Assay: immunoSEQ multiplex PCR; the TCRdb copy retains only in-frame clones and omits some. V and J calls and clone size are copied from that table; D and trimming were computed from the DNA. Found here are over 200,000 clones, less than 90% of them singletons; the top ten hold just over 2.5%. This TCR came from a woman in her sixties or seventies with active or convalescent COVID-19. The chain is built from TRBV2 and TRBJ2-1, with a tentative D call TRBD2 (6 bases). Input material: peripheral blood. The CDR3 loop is CASMRGLHNEQFF. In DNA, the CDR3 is TGTGCCAGCATGCGGGGTCTCCACAATGAGCAGTTCTTC.